Listed below are T cell receptor beta chains from one sample, sequenced in a study of a mutant IDH1 vaccine in newly diagnosed glioma. Sequenced by immunoSEQ multiplex PCR; TCRdb stores in-frame clones only, minus some. Altogether fewer than 45,000 clones are present, roughly 79% being singletons, with the ten largest covering roughly 5%. Their antigens remain unidentified. The sequenced sample was PBMCs, obtained from a glioma patient whose treatment included an IDH1 peptide vaccine. The receptors were sampled from a woman between 40 and 55 years old with glioma. Some clones in this sample may be carry-over from other donors' samples. CDR3s include the opening cysteine and the closing phenylalanine or tryptophan. A D gene is named only where the DNA matches it firmly. Where a row states a size, it is once, few, many or the class of an expanded clone; other rows omit it.

J gene: TRBJ2-2
V gene: TRBV5-6
D gene: TRBD1
clone size: -
CDR3 protein: CASSLIRDRGFGELFF
CDR3 DNA: TGTGCCAGCAGCTTGATCCGGGACAGGGGGTTCGGGGAGCTGTTTTTT

J gene: TRBJ1-2
V gene: TRBV12-5
D gene: -
clone size: few
CDR3 protein: CASGDGTSPYGYTF
CDR3 DNA: TGTGCTAGTGGGGACGGAACCTCCCCTTATGGCTACACCTTC

J gene: TRBJ1-4
V gene: TRBV9
D gene: -
clone size: -
CDR3 protein: CASSAQGATNEKLFF
CDR3 DNA: TGTGCCAGCAGCGCACAGGGTGCAACTAATGAAAAACTGTTTTTT

J gene: TRBJ1-2
V gene: TRBV11-2
D gene: -
clone size: -
CDR3 protein: CASSSIRTIVGSYTF
CDR3 DNA: TGTGCCAGCAGCTCCATAAGGACCATCGTGGGCAGCTACACCTTC

J gene: TRBJ1-2
V gene: TRBV6-1
D gene: -
clone size: -
CDR3 protein: CACGVSRAGYGYTF
CDR3 DNA: TGTGCCTGCGGAGTCTCCAGGGCGGGCTATGGCTACACCTTC

J gene: TRBJ1-2
V gene: TRBV27
D gene: TRBD1
clone size: -
CDR3 protein: CASSLTGPGGYTF
CDR3 DNA: TGTGCCAGCAGCCTGACAGGGCCTGGGGGCTACACCTTC

J gene: TRBJ1-5
V gene: TRBV7-9
D gene: -
clone size: -
CDR3 protein: CASSLNDGQPQHF
CDR3 DNA: TGTGCCAGCAGCCTAAACGACGGGCAGCCCCAGCATTTT

J gene: TRBJ2-3
V gene: TRBV27
D gene: TRBD2
clone size: -
CDR3 protein: CASSSLGLAGVRDTQYF
CDR3 DNA: TGTGCCAGCAGTTCCCTAGGACTAGCGGGAGTGAGAGATACGCAGTATTTT

J gene: TRBJ1-6
V gene: TRBV7-2
D gene: -
clone size: -
CDR3 protein: CASSSQGGSPLHF
CDR3 DNA: TGTGCCAGCAGCTCCCAAGGAGGGTCACCCCTCCACTTT

J gene: TRBJ2-5
V gene: TRBV28
D gene: -
clone size: -
CDR3 protein: CASSFSLVGTLTRPQETQYF
CDR3 DNA: TGTGCCAGCAGTTTTAGTCTTGTCGGGACTCTCACCAGACCCCAAGAGACCCAGTACTTC

J gene: TRBJ2-3
V gene: TRBV6-5
D gene: -
clone size: -
CDR3 protein: CASSPKPGLVDTQYF
CDR3 DNA: TGTGCCAGCAGCCCCAAGCCCGGGCTGGTAGATACGCAGTATTTT

J gene: TRBJ1-2
V gene: TRBV7-6
D gene: -
clone size: -
CDR3 protein: CASSLPANYGYTF
CDR3 DNA: TGTGCCAGCAGCCTCCCAGCAAACTATGGCTACACCTTC

J gene: TRBJ2-3
V gene: TRBV10-3
D gene: -
clone size: -
CDR3 protein: CAISGVAPEDTQYF
CDR3 DNA: TGTGCCATCAGTGGTGTAGCGCCTGAGGATACGCAGTATTTT

J gene: TRBJ2-3
V gene: TRBV2
D gene: TRBD2
clone size: -
CDR3 protein: CASSGGLAGVWVTDTQYF
CDR3 DNA: TGTGCCAGCAGTGGAGGACTAGCGGGAGTTTGGGTTACAGATACGCAGTATTTT

J gene: TRBJ1-2
V gene: TRBV5-4
D gene: -
clone size: -
CDR3 protein: CASSESPGATNYGYTF
CDR3 DNA: TGTGCCAGCAGCGAGTCACCGGGGGCCACTAACTATGGCTACACCTTC

J gene: TRBJ2-5
V gene: TRBV29-1
D gene: -
clone size: -
CDR3 protein: CSVAEGEETQYF
CDR3 DNA: TGCAGCGTCGCGGAGGGGGAAGAGACCCAGTACTTC

J gene: TRBJ1-5
V gene: TRBV5-6
D gene: -
clone size: -
CDR3 protein: CASSSGGQPQHF
CDR3 DNA: TGTGCCAGCAGCTCGGGCGGGCAGCCCCAGCATTTT

J gene: TRBJ2-2
V gene: TRBV2
D gene: -
clone size: -
CDR3 protein: CASVLVEGGTGELFF
CDR3 DNA: TGTGCCTCTGTGCTCGTAGAGGGAGGAACCGGGGAGCTGTTTTTT